This T cell receptor (beta chain) was recorded in a study of blood T cell repertoires in COVID-19. About the research overall: Spain, Italy and the United States supplied samples that represented acute and convalescent COVID-19. PBMCs, B-cell-depleted T cells, or T cells were the source of the cDNA or gDNA that made up the material.

Those enrolled in Seattle joined during active infection and were followed longitudinally afterward. Germline-derived CDR1 and CDR2 are SGHTA and FQGNSA. V was cut by 7 bases and J by 0 bases, with 15 bases left in between. CDR3 length: 15 residues. Authors' processing steps: From reference gene primer amplification, estimates of nucleated cell counts were derived. Measured with immunoSEQ multiplex PCR; TCRdb has only the in-frame clones, and not every one. V, J and clone size are taken as reported in that table, and D and trimming were inferred from the DNA itself. The profile shows 150,000 to 200,000 clones, roughly 76% of them singletons.

The sequenced sample was peripheral blood. The rearrangement uses TRBV7-2 and TRBJ1-1; D not resolved. This TCR was recovered from a woman older than 75 with COVID-19, enrolled during active disease. For the CDR3, the DNA is TGTGCCAGCACCCCCCTTACGGGTTTGAACACTGAAGCTTTCTTT. Protein sequence: CASTPLTGLNTEAFF.